This T cell receptor (beta chain) was profiled in a study of blood T cell repertoires in COVID-19 (dated by TCRdb to 2020 to 2022). Turning to the overall study: Collaborator samples came from the United States, Italy and Spain and covered acute and convalescent phases of COVID-19. The prospective study material was composed of cDNA or gDNA derived from T cells, B-cell-depleted T cells, or PBMCs. Deeply sampled blood TCRbeta repertoires from subjects exposed to, actively infected with, or recovered from COVID-19 were included in the dataset. The repertoires were made available in a free public database intended to serve as a resource for research on the immune response to SARS-CoV-2. Samples came from the ongoing ImmuneRACE study (first 160 participants) plus 1,254 subjects from 6 global collaborators. The sample metadata nearly always contained a de-identified subject ID, COVID-19 status, age in years and sex. Where available, HLA class I and class II types were obtained from metadata supplied by the sample provider rather than from assay-based typing.

Participants in the prospective study were enrolled through a virtual design, were aged 18 to 89 years, and lived in 24 United States geographic areas. In the prospective study, cohorts were assigned on the basis of participant-reported clinical history obtained from a screening survey and a study questionnaire. Mobile phlebotomists in the prospective study collected whole blood, serum and a nasopharyngeal or oropharyngeal swab from every participant. Additional blood draws and questionnaires over an approximately 2-month period could optionally be provided by prospective study participants. Before DNA extraction, blood samples from the prospective study were shipped at room temperature or frozen. With respect to this clone: The specificity of this receptor is unknown. No clone much larger than this one lies a single base away; base qualities are absent.

The investigation overall reported the following: How much clinical and demographic metadata was included differed by source and by participant, and the metadata was provided uncurated.

TCRbeta CDR3 regions were amplified from genomic DNA using the immunoSEQ Assay, a bias-controlled multiplex PCR. Concerning the study's data processing: Within the assay, amplification of reference gene primers was used to estimate how many nucleated cells each sample contained. To quantify the absolute abundance of each unique TCRbeta CDR3 rearrangement, sequence reads were collapsed and filtered. For each sample, productive Simpson clonality was calculated as the square root of Simpson's diversity index over productive rearrangements. The table comes from immuneACCESS by way of TCRdb, which keeps in-frame sequences with V and J called. Part of the clones is missing from these tables; in studies checked, under half for an unresolved V gene and the rest for unknown reasons. V, J and clone size reflect that table, while D and trimming were determined from the DNA. The table for this sample lists roughly 430,000 clones; roughly 86% of them were counted only once. Approximately 2.1% of the sample belongs to the ten largest clones.

Sequenced input: PBMCs or T cells enriched from blood (not recorded which). The receptor was isolated from a woman in her thirties or forties with acute COVID-19.

The CDR3 sequence is CASSSPWNTEAFF. Read as DNA, the sequence is TGCGCCAGCAGCTCTCCTTGGAACACTGAAGCTTTCTTT. This sequence uses TRBV5-1 and TRBJ1-1; no D gene is confidently identified. V was cut back by 3 bases and J by 1 base, leaving a gap of 7 bases between them. CDR1 and CDR2, looked up from the germline V gene, are SGHRS and YFSETQ. The CDR3 contains 13 residues, cysteine and phenylalanine counted. The DNA shown is the 39-base CDR3, in frame from base 1.